This T cell receptor (beta chain) appears in the sequencing data of a study of blood T cell repertoires in COVID-19 (dated by TCRdb to about 2020). Regarding the study in general: Samples covering the acute and convalescent phases of COVID-19 were provided by collaborators in the United States, Italy and Spain. The prospective study material was composed of cDNA or gDNA derived from T cells, B-cell-depleted T cells, or PBMCs. The repertoires were released in a freely available public database meant as a resource for research on the immune response to SARS-CoV-2. The samples were drawn from the first 160 participants of the ongoing ImmuneRACE study and from 950 to 1,500 subjects provided by 6 global collaborators. The sample metadata nearly always contained a de-identified subject ID, COVID-19 status, age in years and sex. The dataset comprised deeply sampled blood TCRbeta repertoires from subjects exposed to, actively infected with, or recovered from COVID-19. Where available, HLA class I and class II types were taken from metadata supplied by the sample provider and were not determined by assay-based typing.

What the authors observed across the whole study: The quantity of clinical and demographic metadata differed by source and by participant and was supplied without curation.

TCRbeta CDR3 regions were amplified from genomic DNA by means of the immunoSEQ Assay, a bias-controlled multiplex PCR. The original pipeline was this. Within the assay, amplification of reference gene primers was used to estimate how many nucleated cells each sample contained. Sequence reads were collapsed and filtered to measure the absolute abundance of every unique TCRbeta CDR3 rearrangement. For each sample, productive Simpson clonality was calculated as the square root of Simpson's diversity index over productive rearrangements. The source is immuneACCESS, and TCRdb retained only in-frame sequences with V and J called. Part of the clones is not carried over; for the studies checked, unresolved V genes explain less than half of this, and the remainder is unexplained. V, J and clone size were drawn from that table, and D and trimming were deduced from the DNA. The sample table contains hundreds of thousands of clones; only one count was recorded for around 85% of them. The top ten clonotypes cover about 10% of the sample.

The collaborating institutions used their own protocols to collect whole blood in K2EDTA tubes. For TCRbeta analysis, collaborator samples were shipped as frozen whole blood, as isolated PBMCs, or as DNA extracted from either sample type. With regard to this clone: The clone's antigen remains unknown. It has no much larger one-base neighbor in the sample; base qualities were not kept. The sample carries other DNA sequences with the same CDR3.

Trimmed from V: 4 bases; trimmed from J: 7 bases; junction bases lacking a gene match: 3. The germline V gene provides CDR1 SGHRS and CDR2 YFSETQ. Taken from cysteine to phenylalanine, the CDR3 has 14 residues. CDR3 DNA is the only sequence kept; it has 42 bases, read in frame from the first base. Sequenced material: peripheral blood. This clonotype was obtained from a man at least 80 years old with acute or convalescent COVID-19. The chain uses TRBV5-1 and TRBJ1-4, with 11 junctional bases fitting TRBD1. The base sequence is TGCGCCAGCAGCCTAGGGACAGGGGGTGAAAAACTGTTTTTT. This encodes CASSLGTGGEKLFF.